This record concerns one TCR beta chain sequence. Those designated as exposed participants met a COVID-19 case within 2 weeks before study entry. Assay: immunoSEQ multiplex PCR; the TCRdb copy retains only in-frame clones and omits some. Altogether 260,000 or so clones are present, about 80% being singletons, with the ten largest covering 3% to 4.5%. These data come from a study of blood T cell repertoires in COVID-19. Overall study: Spain, Italy and the United States supplied samples that represented acute and convalescent COVID-19.

The germline V gene encodes CDR1 SGDLS and CDR2 YYNGEE. The V end lost 4 bases, the J end lost 3 bases, and 14 bases lay between the germline ends. The CDR3 consists of 14 residues. The chain employs TRBV9 and TRBJ2-7, with D unresolved. The sample was PBMCs or T cells enriched from blood (not recorded which). This TCR was sampled from a woman aged 40-49 years who had been exposed to COVID-19. Here the CDR3 reads CASSLSSQVYEQYF. DNA for the CDR3: TGTGCCAGCAGCCTGTCGTCGCAGGTCTACGAGCAGTACTTC.